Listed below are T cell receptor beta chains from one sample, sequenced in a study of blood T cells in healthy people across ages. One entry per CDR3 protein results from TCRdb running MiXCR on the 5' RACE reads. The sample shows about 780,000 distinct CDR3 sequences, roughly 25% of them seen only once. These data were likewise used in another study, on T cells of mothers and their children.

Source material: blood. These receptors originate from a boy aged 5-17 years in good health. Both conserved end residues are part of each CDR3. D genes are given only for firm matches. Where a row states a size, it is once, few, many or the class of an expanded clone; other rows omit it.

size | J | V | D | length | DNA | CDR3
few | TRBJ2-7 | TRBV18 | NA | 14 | TGTGCCAGCTCACCCGCGGGGCCATTCTACGAGCAGTACTTC | CASSPAGPFYEQYF
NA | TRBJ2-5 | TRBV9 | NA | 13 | TGTGCCCGTCCCCGGCAGGGGAAAAAGACCCAGTACTTC | CARPRQGKKTQYF
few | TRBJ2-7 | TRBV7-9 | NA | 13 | TGTGCCAGCAGCCCTTTGGGGGATAACGAGCAGTACTTC | CASSPLGDNEQYF
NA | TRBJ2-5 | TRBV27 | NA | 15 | TGTGCCAGCAGTTTGACCAGGGGATTAGCGACCGACAAGTACTTC | CASSLTRGLATDKYF
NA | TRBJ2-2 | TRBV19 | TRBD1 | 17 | TGTGCCAGTAGTAAGACAGGGGGCGCCGTGAACACCGGGGAGCTGTTTTTT | CASSKTGGAVNTGELFF
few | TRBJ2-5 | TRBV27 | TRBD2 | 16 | TGTGCCAGCAGTATCAAAACCGGGACTAGGAAAGAGACCCAGTACTTC | CASSIKTGTRKETQYF
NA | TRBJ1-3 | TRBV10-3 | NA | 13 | TGTGCCATCACGCCTGCGGAGATGGACACCATATATTTT | CAITPAEMDTIYF
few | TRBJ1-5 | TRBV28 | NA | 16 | TGTGCCAGCAGCACCCCTTGGGACGAAAGCAATCAGCCCCAGCATTTT | CASSTPWDESNQPQHF
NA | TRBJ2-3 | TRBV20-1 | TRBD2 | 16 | TGCAGTGCTAGAGATCCCGCGGGAGGGTCGCCAGATACGCAGTATTTT | CSARDPAGGSPDTQYF
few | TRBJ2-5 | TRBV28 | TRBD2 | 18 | TGTGCCAGCAGTTTATGGGAAGCGGGGGGCGAAGGACAAGAGACCCAGTACTTC | CASSLWEAGGEGQETQYF
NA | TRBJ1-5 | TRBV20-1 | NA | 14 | TGCAGTGCTGTCAGGGGCTCGGTACCCCAGCCCCAGCATTTT | CSAVRGSVPQPQHF
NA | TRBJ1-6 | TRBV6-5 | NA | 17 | TGTGCCAGCAGTTACTCGATTATGGGGGCCCCTAGGACACCCCTCCACTTT | CASSYSIMGAPRTPLHF
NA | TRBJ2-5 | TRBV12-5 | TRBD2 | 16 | TGTGCTAGTGGATGGGGAATCGTAGCGGGGTCTGAGACCCAGTACTTC | CASGWGIVAGSETQYF
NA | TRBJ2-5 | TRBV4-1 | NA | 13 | TGCGCCAGCAGCCACGGAGAGGGGAAGACCCAGTACTTC | CASSHGEGKTQYF
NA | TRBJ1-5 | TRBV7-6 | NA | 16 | TGTGCCAGCAGCTTGGAAGGGACATATAGCAATCAGCCCCAGCATTTT | CASSLEGTYSNQPQHF
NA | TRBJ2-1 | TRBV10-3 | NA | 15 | TGTGCCATCAGTGAGAAGGGATCGCTGGCAAATGAGCAGTTCTTC | CAISEKGSLANEQFF
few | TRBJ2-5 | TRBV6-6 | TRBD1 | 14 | TGTGCCAGCAGTAACCGGGGACAGGGGGAGACCCAGTACTTC | CASSNRGQGETQYF
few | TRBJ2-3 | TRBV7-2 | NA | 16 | TGTGCCAGCAGCTTAGGGGGACCAAGCAGGACAGATACGCAGTATTTT | CASSLGGPSRTDTQYF
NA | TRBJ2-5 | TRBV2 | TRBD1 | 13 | TGTGCCAGCAGTGAGTCGGACAGGGAGACCCAGTACTTC | CASSESDRETQYF
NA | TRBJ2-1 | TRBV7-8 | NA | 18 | TGTGCCAGCAGCTCCCGTACGGGAGAGGGGAACTCCTACAATGAGCAGTTCTTC | CASSSRTGEGNSYNEQFF
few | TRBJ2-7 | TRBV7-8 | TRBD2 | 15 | TGTGCCAGCAGATTGACTAGCGGGGAGGGCTACGAGCAGTACTTC | CASRLTSGEGYEQYF
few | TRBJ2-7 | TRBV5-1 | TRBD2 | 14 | TGCGCCAGCGCTGCGCGGGAGAGCTCCTACGAGCAGTACTTC | CASAARESSYEQYF